This T cell receptor (beta chain) was observed in a study of blood T cell repertoires in COVID-19. At the level of the study: Sources were T cells, B-cell-depleted T cells, or PBMCs; the material itself was cDNA or gDNA.

Per germline, CDR1 LGHNA and CDR2 YNFKEQ. CDR3 length: 13 amino acids. V lost 2 bases to trimming and J lost 1 base, with 5 bases between them. Cohort placement rested on clinical history that participants reported themselves. Resolution of symptoms, clearance, or two negative PCRs was present in recovered Cohort 3 donors. The method was immunoSEQ multiplex PCR; TCRdb's version includes in-frame clones alone and lacks a portion of them. The repertoire holds about 220,000 clones, with about nine tenths as singletons. This chain joins TRBV4-2 and TRBJ1-1; the D is unclear. The sequence came from a woman aged 25 to 45 who had recovered from COVID-19. Sequenced sample: PBMCs or T cells enriched from blood (not recorded which). CDR3 in DNA: TGTGCCAGCAGCCAACGGGGGAACACTGAAGCTTTCTTT. Protein sequence: CASSQRGNTEAFF.